Listed below are T cell receptor beta chains from one sample, sequenced in a study of T cell changes during pregnancy in multiple sclerosis. The repertoire was sequenced with immunoSEQ multiplex PCR; TCRdb's copy has only in-frame clones and lacks some. The table has tens of thousands of clones, about nine tenths seen once. Specimen: peripheral blood, collected in the third trimester of pregnancy. All receptors derive from a female donor in good health, enrolled as a control in a pregnancy study. Both conserved end residues are part of each CDR3. The order of the fields is clone size, J gene, D gene, V gene, CDR3 protein, CDR3 DNA. The D gene is left open where the match is weak. The listing skips clone size in some rows; elsewhere it reads once, few, many or a size class.

>once|TRBJ1-1|-|TRBV5-1
CASRRSTGSPEAFF
TGCGCCAGCAGACGGAGTACAGGGTCCCCTGAAGCTTTCTTT
>-|TRBJ2-7|-|TRBV6-1
CASSSWQGSSYEQYF
TGTGCCAGTTCTAGCTGGCAGGGGAGCTCCTACGAGCAGTACTTC
>-|TRBJ2-1|-|TRBV7-8
CASSFFRTYNEQFF
TGTGCCAGCAGCTTCTTCAGGACCTACAATGAGCAGTTCTTC
>few|TRBJ2-5|TRBD2|TRBV10-1
CATSSGDAGTQYF
TGCGCCACCTCTAGCGGGGACGCCGGGACCCAGTACTTC
>few|TRBJ1-1|-|TRBV19
CASSVIGTAEAFF
TGTGCCAGTAGTGTCATTGGGACTGCTGAAGCTTTCTTT
>-|TRBJ2-2|-|TRBV5-6
CASSAGNTGELFF
TGTGCCAGCAGCGCAGGGAACACCGGGGAGCTGTTTTTT
>-|TRBJ2-3|TRBD2|TRBV25-1
CASTARGGSDTQYF
TGTGCCAGCACCGCCCGGGGGGGGTCCGATACGCAGTATTTT
>once|TRBJ2-7|-|TRBV6-5
CASKWGRGGEQYF
TGTGCCAGCAAGTGGGGAAGGGGCGGCGAGCAGTACTTC
>-|TRBJ1-4|-|TRBV5-1
CASSVGRPGNEKLFF
TGCGCCAGCAGCGTAGGACGGCCAGGGAATGAAAAACTGTTTTTT
>-|TRBJ1-3|-|TRBV18
CASSAGENSGNTIYF
TGTGCCAGCTCAGCAGGCGAAAACTCTGGAAACACCATATATTTT
>-|TRBJ2-1|-|TRBV5-1
CASTGAVLNEQFF
TGCGCCAGCACTGGGGCAGTCCTCAATGAGCAGTTCTTC
>-|TRBJ2-1|-|TRBV19
CASSPGGSYNEQFF
TGTGCCAGTAGTCCGGGGGGCAGCTACAATGAGCAGTTCTTC
>-|TRBJ2-5|-|TRBV10-3
CAISGGTPTETQYF
TGTGCCATCAGTGGGGGGACTCCGACTGAGACCCAGTACTTC
>once|TRBJ2-7|TRBD1|TRBV5-1
CASSQGTGGIEQYF
TGCGCCAGCAGTCAGGGGACAGGGGGCATCGAGCAGTACTTC
>-|TRBJ1-1|TRBD1|TRBV18
CASSPQPGTVNTEAFF
TGTGCCAGCTCACCTCAACCAGGGACAGTCAACACTGAAGCTTTCTTT
>-|TRBJ1-1|TRBD1|TRBV28
CASSPGTGLLLGTEAFF
TGTGCCAGCAGCCCCGGGACAGGGCTTCTGCTGGGGACTGAAGCTTTCTTT
>-|TRBJ1-5|-|TRBV6-6
CASSYGQLSGNQPQHF
TGTGCCAGCAGTTACGGACAGTTGTCGGGCAATCAGCCCCAGCATTTT
>-|TRBJ2-1|TRBD2|TRBV6-6
CASSGSGLAGAPEQFF
TGTGCCAGCAGTGGCTCCGGACTAGCGGGGGCCCCTGAGCAGTTCTTC
>-|TRBJ1-4|-|TRBV25-1
CASSERGWGNEKLFF
TGTGCCAGCAGTGAACGCGGGTGGGGTAATGAAAAACTGTTTTTT
>-|TRBJ2-5|TRBD2|TRBV27
CASSLGLAGGDLQETQYF
TGTGCCAGCAGTTTGGGACTAGCGGGAGGGGACCTCCAAGAGACCCAGTACTTC
>-|TRBJ1-1|TRBD1|TRBV10-3
CAIGGIGNTEAFF
TGTGCCATAGGGGGCATTGGAAACACTGAAGCTTTCTTT
>-|TRBJ2-5|TRBD2|TRBV18
CASSPRGGQETQYF
TGTGCCAGCTCACCACGCGGGGGCCAAGAGACCCAGTACTTC
>-|TRBJ1-4|TRBD1|TRBV6-1
CASQPDRASEKLFF
TGTGCCAGCCAGCCTGACAGGGCGAGTGAAAAACTGTTTTTT
>-|TRBJ2-3|-|TRBV19
CASSKSGAGRADTQYF
TGTGCCAGTAGTAAGTCCGGTGCGGGGCGAGCAGATACGCAGTATTTT
>-|TRBJ2-2|-|TRBV19
CASSMWTASNTGELFF
TGTGCCAGTAGCATGTGGACAGCGTCGAACACCGGGGAGCTGTTTTTT
>-|TRBJ2-1|TRBD1|TRBV19
CASRDRANEQFF
TGTGCCAGCAGGGACAGGGCAAATGAGCAGTTCTTC
>-|TRBJ1-1|TRBD1|TRBV19
CASSRQGGPEAFF
TGTGCCAGTAGTAGACAGGGGGGGCCTGAAGCTTTCTTT